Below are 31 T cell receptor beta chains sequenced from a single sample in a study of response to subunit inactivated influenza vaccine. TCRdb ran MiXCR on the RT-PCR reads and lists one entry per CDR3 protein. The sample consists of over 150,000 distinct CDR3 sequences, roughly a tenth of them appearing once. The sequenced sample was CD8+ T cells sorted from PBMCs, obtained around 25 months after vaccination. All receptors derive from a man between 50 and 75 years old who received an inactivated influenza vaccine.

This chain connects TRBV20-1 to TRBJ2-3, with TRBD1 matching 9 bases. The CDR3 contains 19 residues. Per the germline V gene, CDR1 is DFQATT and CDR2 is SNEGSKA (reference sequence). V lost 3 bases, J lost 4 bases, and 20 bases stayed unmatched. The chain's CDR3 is CSARGGTGPSAVRADTQYF. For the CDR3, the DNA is TGCAGTGCTAGGGGGGGGACAGGGCCATCGGCTGTACGTGCAGATACGCAGTATTTT.

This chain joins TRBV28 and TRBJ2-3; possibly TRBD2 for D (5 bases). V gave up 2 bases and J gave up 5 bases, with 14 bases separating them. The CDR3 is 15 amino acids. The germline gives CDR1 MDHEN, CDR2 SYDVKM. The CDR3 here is CASSLIALVIDTQYF. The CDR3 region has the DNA TGTGCCAGCAGTTTAATAGCGCTAGTTATAGATACGCAGTATTTT.

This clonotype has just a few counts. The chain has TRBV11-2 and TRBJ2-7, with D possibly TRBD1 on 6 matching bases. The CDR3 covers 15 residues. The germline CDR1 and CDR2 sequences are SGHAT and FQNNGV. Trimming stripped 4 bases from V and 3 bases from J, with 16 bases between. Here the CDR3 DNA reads TGTGCCAGCAGCTCGCAGGGAAAGGGGGTCTACGAGCAGTACTTC. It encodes CASSSQGKGVYEQYF.

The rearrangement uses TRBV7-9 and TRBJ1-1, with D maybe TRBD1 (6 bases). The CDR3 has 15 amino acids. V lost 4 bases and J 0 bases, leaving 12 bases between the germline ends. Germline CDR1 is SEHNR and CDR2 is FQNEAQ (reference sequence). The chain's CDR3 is CASSSIGGLNTEAFF. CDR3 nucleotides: TGTGCCAGCAGCTCGATAGGGGGGTTGAACACTGAAGCTTTCTTT.

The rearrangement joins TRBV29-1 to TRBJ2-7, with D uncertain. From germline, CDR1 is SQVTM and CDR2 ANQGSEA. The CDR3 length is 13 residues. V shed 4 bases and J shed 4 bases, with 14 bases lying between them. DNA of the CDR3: TGCAGCGTTGTAGGTGGCAGTAGGTACGAGCAGTACTTC. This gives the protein CSVVGGSRYEQYF.

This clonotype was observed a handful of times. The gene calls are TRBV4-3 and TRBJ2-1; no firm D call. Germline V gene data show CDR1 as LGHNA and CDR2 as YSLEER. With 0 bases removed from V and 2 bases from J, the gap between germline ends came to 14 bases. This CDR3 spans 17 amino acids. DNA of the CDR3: TGCGCCAGCAGCCAAGATTGGTTTTCGGCAACCTACAATGAGCAGTTCTTC. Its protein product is CASSQDWFSATYNEQFF.

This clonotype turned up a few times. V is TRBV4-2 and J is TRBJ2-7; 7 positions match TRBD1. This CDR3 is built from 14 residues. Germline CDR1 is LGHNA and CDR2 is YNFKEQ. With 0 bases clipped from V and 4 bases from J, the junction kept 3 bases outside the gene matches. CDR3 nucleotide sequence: TGTGCCAGCAGCCAAGATGGGACAGCGTACGAGCAGTACTTC. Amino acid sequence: CASSQDGTAYEQYF.

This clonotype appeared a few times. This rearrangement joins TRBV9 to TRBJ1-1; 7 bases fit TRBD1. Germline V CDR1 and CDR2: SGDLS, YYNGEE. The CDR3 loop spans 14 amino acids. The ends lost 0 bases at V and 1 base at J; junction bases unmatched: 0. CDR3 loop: CASSVGTGNTEAFF. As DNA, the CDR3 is TGTGCCAGCAGCGTAGGGACAGGGAACACTGAAGCTTTCTTT.

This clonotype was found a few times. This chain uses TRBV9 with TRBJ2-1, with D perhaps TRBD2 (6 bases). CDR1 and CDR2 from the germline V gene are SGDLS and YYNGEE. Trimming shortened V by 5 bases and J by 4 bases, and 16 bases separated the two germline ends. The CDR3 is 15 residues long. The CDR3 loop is CASSLSGSEYNEQFF. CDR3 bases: TGTGCCAGCAGTCTTTCCGGGAGTGAATACAATGAGCAGTTCTTC.

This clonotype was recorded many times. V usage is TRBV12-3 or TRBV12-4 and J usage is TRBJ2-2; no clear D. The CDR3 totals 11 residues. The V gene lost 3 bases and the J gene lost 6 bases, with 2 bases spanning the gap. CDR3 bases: TGTGCCAGCAGTTTCTCCGGGGAGCTGTTTTTT. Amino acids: CASSFSGELFF.

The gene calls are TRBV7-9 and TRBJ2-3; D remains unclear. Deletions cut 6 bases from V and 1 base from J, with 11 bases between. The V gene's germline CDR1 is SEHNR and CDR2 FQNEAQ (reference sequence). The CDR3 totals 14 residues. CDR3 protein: CASRPWTGTDTQYF. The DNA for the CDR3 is TGTGCCAGCAGACCGTGGACCGGCACAGATACGCAGTATTTT.

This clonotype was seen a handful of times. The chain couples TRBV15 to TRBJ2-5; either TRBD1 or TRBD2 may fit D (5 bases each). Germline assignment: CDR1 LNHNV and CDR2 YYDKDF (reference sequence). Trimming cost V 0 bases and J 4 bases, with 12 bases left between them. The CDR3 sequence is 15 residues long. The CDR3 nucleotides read TGTGCCACCAGCAGAGATCGGCTAGGGACAGAGACCCAGTACTTC. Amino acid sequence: CATSRDRLGTETQYF.

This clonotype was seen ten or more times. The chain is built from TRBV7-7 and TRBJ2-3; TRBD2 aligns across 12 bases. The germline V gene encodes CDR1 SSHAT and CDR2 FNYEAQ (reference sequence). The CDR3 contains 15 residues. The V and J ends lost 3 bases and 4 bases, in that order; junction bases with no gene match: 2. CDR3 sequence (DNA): TGTGCCAGCAGCTTGACTAGCGGGAGAGCAGATACGCAGTATTTT. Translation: CASSLTSGRADTQYF.

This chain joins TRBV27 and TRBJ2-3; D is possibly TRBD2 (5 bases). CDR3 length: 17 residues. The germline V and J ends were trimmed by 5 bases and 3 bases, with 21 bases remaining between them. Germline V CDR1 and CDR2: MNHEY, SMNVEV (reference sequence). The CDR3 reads CASSPPRGSVGTDTQYF. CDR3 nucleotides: TGTGCCAGCAGTCCACCCCGGGGTAGCGTTGGTACAGATACGCAGTATTTT.

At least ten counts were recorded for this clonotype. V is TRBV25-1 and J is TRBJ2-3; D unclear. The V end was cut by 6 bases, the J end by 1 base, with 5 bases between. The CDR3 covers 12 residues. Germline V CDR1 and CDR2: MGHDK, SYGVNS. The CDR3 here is CASRLGTDTQYF. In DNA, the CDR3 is TGTGCCAGCAGACTGGGCACAGATACGCAGTATTTT. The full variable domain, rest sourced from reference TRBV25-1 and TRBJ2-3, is EADIYQTPRYLVIGTGKKITLECSQTMGHDKMYWYQQDPGMELHLIHYSYGVNSTEKGDLSSESTVSRIRTEHFPLTLESARPSHTSQYLCASRLGTDTQYFGPGTRLTVL.

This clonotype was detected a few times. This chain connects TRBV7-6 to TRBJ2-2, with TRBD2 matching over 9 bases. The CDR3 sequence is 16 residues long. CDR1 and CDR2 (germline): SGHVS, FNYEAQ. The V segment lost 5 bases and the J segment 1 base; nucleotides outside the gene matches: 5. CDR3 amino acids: CASSPRTSENTGELFF. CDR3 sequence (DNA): TGTGCCAGCAGCCCCCGGACTAGCGAGAACACCGGGGAGCTGTTTTTT.

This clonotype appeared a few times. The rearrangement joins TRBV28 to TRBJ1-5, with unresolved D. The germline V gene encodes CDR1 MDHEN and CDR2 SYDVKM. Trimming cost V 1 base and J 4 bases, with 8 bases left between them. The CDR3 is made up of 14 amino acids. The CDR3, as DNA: TGTGCCAGCAGTTTATTTTCAGGAAATCAGCCCCAGCATTTT. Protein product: CASSLFSGNQPQHF. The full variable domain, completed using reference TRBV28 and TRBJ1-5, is DVKVTQSSRYLVKRTGEKVFLECVQDMDHENMFWYRQDPGLGLRLIYFSYDVKMKEKGDIPEGYSVSREKKERFSLILESASTNQTSMYLCASSLFSGNQPQHFGDGTRLSIL.

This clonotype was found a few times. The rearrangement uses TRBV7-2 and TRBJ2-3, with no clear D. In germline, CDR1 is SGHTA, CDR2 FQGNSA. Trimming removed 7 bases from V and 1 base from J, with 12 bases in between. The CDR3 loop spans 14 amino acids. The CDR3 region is CASKPNLGTDTQYF. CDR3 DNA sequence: TGTGCCAGCAAACCCAATCTGGGCACAGATACGCAGTATTTT.

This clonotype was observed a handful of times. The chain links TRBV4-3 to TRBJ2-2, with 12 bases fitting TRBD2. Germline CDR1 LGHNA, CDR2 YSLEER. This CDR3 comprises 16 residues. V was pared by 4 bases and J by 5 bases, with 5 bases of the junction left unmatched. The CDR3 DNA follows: TGCGCCAGCAGCCCTGTACTAGCGGGGGGAACCGGGGAGCTGTTTTTT. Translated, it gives CASSPVLAGGTGELFF.

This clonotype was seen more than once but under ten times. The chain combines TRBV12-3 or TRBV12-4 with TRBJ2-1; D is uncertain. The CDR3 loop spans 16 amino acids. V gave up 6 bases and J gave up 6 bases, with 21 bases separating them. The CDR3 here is CASRKYLGGESNEQFF. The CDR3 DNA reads TGTGCCAGCAGAAAGTATCTTGGCGGAGAGAGCAATGAGCAGTTCTTC.

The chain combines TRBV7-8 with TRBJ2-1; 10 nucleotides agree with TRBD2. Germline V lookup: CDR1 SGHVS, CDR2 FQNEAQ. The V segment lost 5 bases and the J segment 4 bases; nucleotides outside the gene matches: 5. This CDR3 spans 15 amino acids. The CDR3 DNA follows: TGTGCCAGCAGCCCCGGGACTAGCGATTACAATGAGCAGTTCTTC. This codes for CASSPGTSDYNEQFF.

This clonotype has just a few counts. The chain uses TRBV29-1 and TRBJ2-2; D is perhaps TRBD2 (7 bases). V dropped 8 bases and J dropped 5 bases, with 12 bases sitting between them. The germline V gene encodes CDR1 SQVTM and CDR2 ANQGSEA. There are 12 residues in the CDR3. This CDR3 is CSTRGGTGELFF. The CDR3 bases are TGCAGCACGAGGGGGGGGACCGGGGAGCTGTTTTTT.

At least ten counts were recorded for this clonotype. CDR3 protein: CASRRQGGGETYSSNEKLFF. In DNA, the CDR3 is TGTGCCAGCAGACGACAGGGCGGAGGAGAAACGTATTCCTCTAATGAAAAACTGTTTTTT. The chain is built from TRBV6-2 or TRBV6-3 and TRBJ1-4, with 7 bases that match TRBD1. CDR3 size: 20 residues. Germline trimming cut 6 bases from V and 3 bases from J; bases unmatched to any gene: 22. CDR1 and CDR2 from the germline V gene are MNHEY and SVGEGT.

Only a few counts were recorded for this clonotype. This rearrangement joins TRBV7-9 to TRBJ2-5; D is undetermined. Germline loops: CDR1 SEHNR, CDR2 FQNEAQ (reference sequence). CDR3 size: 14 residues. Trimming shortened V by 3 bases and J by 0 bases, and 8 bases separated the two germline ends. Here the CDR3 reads CASSFHSDQETQYF. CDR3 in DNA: TGTGCCAGCAGCTTCCACAGTGACCAAGAGACCCAGTACTTC.

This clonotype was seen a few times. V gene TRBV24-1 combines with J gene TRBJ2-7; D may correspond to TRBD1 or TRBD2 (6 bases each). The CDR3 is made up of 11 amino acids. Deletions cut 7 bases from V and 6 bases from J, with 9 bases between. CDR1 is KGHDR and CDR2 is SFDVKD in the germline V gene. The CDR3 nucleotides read TGTGCCACCAGCAGGGGAGGCGAGCAGTACTTC. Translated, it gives CATSRGGEQYF.

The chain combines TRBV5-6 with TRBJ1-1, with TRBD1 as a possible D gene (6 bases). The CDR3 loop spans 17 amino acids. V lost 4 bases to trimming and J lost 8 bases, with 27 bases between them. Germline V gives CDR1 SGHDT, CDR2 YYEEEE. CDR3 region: CASSQEGGSWYRDEAFF. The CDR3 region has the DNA TGTGCCAGCAGCCAGGAGGGGGGCAGTTGGTACCGGGACGAAGCTTTCTTT.

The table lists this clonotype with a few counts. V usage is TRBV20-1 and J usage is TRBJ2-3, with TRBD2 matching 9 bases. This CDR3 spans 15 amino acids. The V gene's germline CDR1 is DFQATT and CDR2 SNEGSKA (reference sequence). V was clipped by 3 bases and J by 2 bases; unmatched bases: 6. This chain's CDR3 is CSARMGGRATDTQYF. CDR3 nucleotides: TGCAGTGCTAGGATGGGCGGGAGGGCCACAGATACGCAGTATTTT.

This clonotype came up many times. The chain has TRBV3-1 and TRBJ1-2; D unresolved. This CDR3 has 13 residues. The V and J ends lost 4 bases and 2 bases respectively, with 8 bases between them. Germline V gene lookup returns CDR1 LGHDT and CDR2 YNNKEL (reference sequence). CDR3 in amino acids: CASSPGANYGYTF. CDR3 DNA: TGTGCCAGCAGCCCCGGTGCCAACTATGGCTACACCTTC.

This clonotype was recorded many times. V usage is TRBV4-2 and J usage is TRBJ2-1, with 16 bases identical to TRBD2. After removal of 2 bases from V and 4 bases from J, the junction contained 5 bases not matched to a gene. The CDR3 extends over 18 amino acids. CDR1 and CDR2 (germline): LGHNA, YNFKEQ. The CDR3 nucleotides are TGTGCCAGCAGCCAATCGGGACTAGCGGGAGGGCCTTACAATGAGCAGTTCTTC. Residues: CASSQSGLAGGPYNEQFF.

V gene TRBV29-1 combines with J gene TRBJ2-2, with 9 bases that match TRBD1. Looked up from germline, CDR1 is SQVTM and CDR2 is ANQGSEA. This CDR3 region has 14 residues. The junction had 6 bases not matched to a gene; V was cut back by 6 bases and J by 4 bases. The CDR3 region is CSVTGTGITGELFF. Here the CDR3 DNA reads TGCAGCGTAACCGGGACAGGGATCACCGGGGAGCTGTTTTTT.

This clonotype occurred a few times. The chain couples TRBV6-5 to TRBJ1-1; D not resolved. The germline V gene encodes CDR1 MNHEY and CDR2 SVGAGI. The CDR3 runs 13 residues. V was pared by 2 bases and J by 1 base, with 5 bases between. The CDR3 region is CASSYQENTEAFF. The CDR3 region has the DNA TGTGCCAGCAGTTACCAGGAGAACACTGAAGCTTTCTTT.